One TCR beta chain is described in this entry. These data are taken from a study of shared clonotypes between healthy human individuals. Naive CD8 isolation took CD45RO-negative cells positively selected for CCR7 and excluded terminally differentiated effector memory CD45RA+ cells. Measured with immunoSEQ multiplex PCR; TCRdb has only the in-frame clones, and not every one. The sample yields about 650,000 clones, roughly 95% seen once. The CDR3 is 17 residues long. Germline V gene lookup returns CDR1 SNHLY and CDR2 FYNNEI. Trimming took 1 base from V and 0 from J; bases not matched to a gene: 7. The sequenced sample was naive CD8+ T cells sorted from blood. The TCR sequence derives from a woman aged 25 to 39 in good health. The V call is TRBV2, the J call TRBJ1-2; TRBD1 aligns across 8 bases. CDR3 nucleotide sequence: TGTGCCAGCAGTGAAGTGTACAGGGGGGGAGCTAACTATGGCTACACCTTC. Amino acids: CASSEVYRGGANYGYTF. The full variable domain, with the rest looked up from reference TRBV2 and TRBJ1-2, is EPEVTQTPSHQVTQMGQEVILRCVPISNHLYFYWYRQILGQKVEFLVSFYNNEISEKSEIFDDQFSVERPDGSNFTLKIRSTKLEDSAMYFCASSEVYRGGANYGYTFGSGTRLTVV.